The 19 T cell receptor beta chains presented below share a single source sample, sequenced in a study of cytomegalovirus exposure and HLA in healthy donors. Vbeta (60) and Jbeta (13) primers were used in the PCR. Libraries were prepared by immunoSEQ multiplex PCR; TCRdb keeps only in-frame clonotypes and omits some of them. The repertoire holds around 140,000 clones, with 70% as singletons. The sample consisted of PBMCs. These receptor sequences come from a woman aged 55-75 years in good health and CMV-seropositive.

The rearrangement uses TRBV5-6 and TRBJ1-4; tentative D call: TRBD1 (6 bases). The length of the CDR3 is 15 residues. V lost 4 bases and J lost 3, with 13 bases in between. Germline values: CDR1 SGHDT, CDR2 YYEEEE. In DNA, the CDR3 is TGTGCCAGCAGCCCCAGACAGGTTTCTAATGAAAAACTGTTTTTT. It specifies CASSPRQVSNEKLFF.

This sequence joins TRBV9 and TRBJ2-2; 12 bases are shared with TRBD2. In germline, CDR1 is SGDLS, CDR2 YYNGEE. V was pared by 4 bases and J by 4 bases, with 8 bases of the junction left unmatched. This CDR3 has 17 amino acids. The CDR3 here is CASSPRTSGISTGELFF. CDR3 coding DNA: TGTGCCAGCAGCCCCCGGACTAGCGGGATTAGCACCGGGGAGCTGTTTTTT.

The chain recombines TRBV11-1 with TRBJ1-4; D may be TRBD1 (6 bases). The germline V gene has CDR1 SGHAT and CDR2 FQDESV (reference sequence). With 2 bases removed from V and 8 bases from J, the gap between germline ends came to 21 bases. The CDR3 is 17 residues long. The CDR3 DNA follows: TGTGCCAGCAGCTTACGAGCAGGGGTACCATTAGAAGAAAAACTGTTTTTT. Translated, it gives CASSLRAGVPLEEKLFF.

For the CDR3, the DNA is TGTGCCAGCAGCTTAAGCACTAGCGGTTACTCCTACGAGCAGTACTTC. Translated: CASSLSTSGYSYEQYF. The chain is built from TRBV11-2 and TRBJ2-7, with TRBD2 matching over 8 bases. Germline values: CDR1 SGHAT, CDR2 FQNNGV. CDR3 length equals 16 residues. V lost 2 bases to trimming and J lost 0 bases; unmatched junction nucleotides: 6. The full variable domain, its missing parts supplied by reference TRBV11-2 and TRBJ2-7, is EAGVAQSPRYKIIEKRQSVAFWCNPISGHATLYWYQQILGQGPKLLIQFQNNGVVDDSQLPKDRFSAERLKGVDSTLKIQPAKLEDSAVYLCASSLSTSGYSYEQYFGPGTRLTVT.

This clone was counted only a few times. The V call is TRBV5-6, the J call TRBJ2-2, with 8 bases matching TRBD2. The V segment lost 6 bases and the J segment 4 bases; nucleotides outside the gene matches: 8. The CDR3 covers 15 residues. Germline V CDR1 and CDR2: SGHDT, YYEEEE. The chain's CDR3 is CASTWTSSGTGELFF. CDR3 nucleotides: TGTGCCAGCACGTGGACTAGCAGTGGCACCGGGGAGCTGTTTTTT.

The CDR3 loop is CASSFPGLGGETQYF. For the CDR3, the DNA is TGTGCCAGCAGCTTTCCGGGACTAGGGGGAGAGACCCAGTACTTC. The chain is built from TRBV7-9 and TRBJ2-5; 8 positions match TRBD2. The length of the CDR3 is 15 residues. The germline V gene has CDR1 SEHNR and CDR2 FQNEAQ (reference sequence). Trimming removed 3 bases from V and 4 bases from J; junction bases left unmatched: 7.

In its sample, this clone was seen a few times. The chain has TRBV9 and TRBJ1-5; TRBD1 agrees at 8 bases. Looked up from germline, CDR1 is SGDLS and CDR2 is YYNGEE. The V gene end was trimmed by 2 bases and the J gene end by 6 bases; junction bases not matched to a gene: 7. The CDR3 length is 15 residues. The CDR3 nucleotides are TGTGCCAGCAGCGTGACAGGGGTAAAAGGTCAGCCCCAGCATTTT. It encodes CASSVTGVKGQPQHF.

The chain employs TRBV9 and TRBJ2-7; perhaps TRBD2 as D (6 bases). The CDR3 length is 13 residues. CDR1 is SGDLS, CDR2 YYNGEE, per germline. V was trimmed by 3 bases and J by 5 bases, leaving 12 bases between them. Written as DNA, the CDR3 is TGTGCCAGCAGCGCCGGGAGTGTCGACGAGCAGTACTTC. Amino acid sequence: CASSAGSVDEQYF.

The rearrangement joins TRBV5-3 to TRBJ1-5; 8 nucleotides agree with TRBD1. TRBV5-3 is treated as an ORF (open reading frame) with a function not yet certain. The CDR3 length is 15 residues. Trimming at V came to 4 bases and at J to 5 bases, leaving 8 bases not matched to a gene. CDR3 nucleotides: TGTGCCAGAAGCCACGACAGGGGCTTGGATCAGCCCCAGCATTTT. Translation gives CARSHDRGLDQPQHF.

The chain's CDR3 is CAISDREGETQYF. Written as DNA, the CDR3 is TGTGCCATCAGTGACCGGGAGGGAGAGACCCAGTACTTC. The chain carries TRBV10-3 and TRBJ2-5; 8 bases fit TRBD2. J was trimmed by 4 bases and V by 3 bases; bases with no gene match: 1. Germline V lookup: CDR1 ENHRY, CDR2 SYGVKD. This CDR3 has 13 residues.

J is TRBJ2-7 and V is TRBV5-5; a possible D gene is TRBD1 (6 bases). V was shortened by 4 bases and J by 3 bases, with 17 bases between the two germline ends. This CDR3 contains 15 residues. From germline, CDR1 is SGHKS and CDR2 YYEKEE (reference sequence). CDR3 sequence reads: CASSLLPRGGYEQYF. Written as DNA, the CDR3 is TGTGCCAGCAGCCTTCTTCCACGAGGGGGCTACGAGCAGTACTTC.

The chain recombines TRBV28 with TRBJ2-3; maybe TRBD2 (6 bases). CDR1 MDHEN and CDR2 SYDVKM come from the germline V gene. The CDR3 contains 15 residues. V dropped 2 bases and J dropped 1 base, with 10 bases sitting between them. DNA for the CDR3: TGTGCCAGCAGTTTAGGTGCTAGCGGCACAGATACGCAGTATTTT. Its translation is CASSLGASGTDTQYF.

This sequence joins TRBV19 and TRBJ1-1; D remains ambiguous. With 1 base removed from V and 2 bases from J, the gap between germline ends came to 8 bases. The CDR3 runs 14 residues. Germline values: CDR1 LNHDA, CDR2 SQIVND (reference sequence). For the CDR3, the DNA is TGTGCCAGTAGTATAGGGAGTGTTAACACTGAAGCTTTCTTT. Its protein product is CASSIGSVNTEAFF.

The chain joins TRBV5-6 to TRBJ1-1; D remains unclear. The germline V gene has CDR1 SGHDT and CDR2 YYEEEE. Deletions cut 6 bases from V and 3 bases from J, with 15 bases between. The CDR3 consists of 14 residues. CDR3 loop: CASTLGWQDTEAFF. Written as DNA, the CDR3 is TGTGCCAGCACCTTAGGTTGGCAGGACACTGAAGCTTTCTTT.

CDR3 bases: TGTGCCAGCAGCGGGACTAGCGGCTACAATGAGCAGTTCTTC. Residues: CASSGTSGYNEQFF. The rearrangement uses TRBV11-3 and TRBJ2-1; TRBD2 matches 11 bases. The germline V gene encodes CDR1 SGHNT and CDR2 YENEEA. The CDR3 extends over 14 amino acids. V lost 5 bases and J lost 3; bases outside the gene matches: 0. Together with reference TRBV11-3 and TRBJ2-1, the CDR3 gives the full variable domain: EAGVVQSPRYKIIEKKQPVAFWCNPISGHNTLYWYLQNLGQGPELLIRYENEEAVDDSQLPKDRFSAERLKGVDSTLKIQPAELGDSAVYLCASSGTSGYNEQFFGPGTRLTVL.

The V and J genes are TRBV2 and TRBJ1-1, with a weak D call TRBD1 (6 bases). Germline lookup yields CDR1 SNHLY and CDR2 FYNNEI. The CDR3 contains 13 residues. Trimming took 8 bases from V and 0 from J, leaving 10 bases between them. The CDR3 loop is CASGGQMNTEAFF. CDR3 DNA: TGTGCCAGCGGCGGACAGATGAACACTGAAGCTTTCTTT.

CDR3 nucleotide sequence: TGTGCCAGCAGTGAATGGTCGCGGGACGAGCAGTTCTTC. This encodes CASSEWSRDEQFF. The rearrangement uses TRBV6-4 and TRBJ2-1; TRBD2 is a possible D gene (6 bases). Trimming took off 3 bases at V and 10 bases at J, with 13 bases between the two ends. Germline V gene lookup returns CDR1 MRHNA and CDR2 SNTAGT. This CDR3 has 13 residues.

The V call is TRBV28, the J call TRBJ2-2, with TRBD1 matching over 7 bases. Trimming removed 7 bases from V and 6 bases from J; junction bases left unmatched: 17. This CDR3 is 17 amino acids long. Germline V gene data show CDR1 as MDHEN and CDR2 as SYDVKM. The CDR3 spells CASTSRQGRAEAGELFF. CDR3 coding DNA: TGTGCCAGCACTTCAAGACAGGGAAGGGCGGAAGCCGGGGAGCTGTTTTTT.

The chain is built from TRBV6-1 and TRBJ1-2, with D perhaps matching TRBD1 (6 bases). Germline values: CDR1 MNHNS, CDR2 SASEGT. Trimming took off 5 bases at V and 0 bases at J, with 10 bases between the two ends. CDR3 length: 14 amino acids. The CDR3 loop reads CASSRDISNYGYTF. The CDR3 DNA sequence: TGTGCCAGCAGTCGGGACATATCTAACTATGGCTACACCTTC.